This T cell receptor (beta chain) was captured in a study of T cell responses to AZD1222 COVID-19 vaccine (dated by TCRdb to the early 2020s). A note on the overall study: TCR sequencing covered over 230 trial participants: nearly 210 given two doses of AZD1222 and about 26 given two doses of MenACWY control vaccine. Enrollment into the trials was organized by age into subgroups of 18-55, 56-69 and 70-plus years, and those subgroups contained approximately 160, 26 and 62 TCR-sequenced participants, respectively.

The CDR3 starts with the cysteine, ends with the phenylalanine, and has 16 residues. The kept DNA is CDR3 alone, 48 bases in frame from the first base. From a lookup of the germline V gene, CDR1 and CDR2 are MGHRA and YSYEKL. V trim: 4 bases; J trim: 6 bases; unmatched bases: 13. Read against the paper, the sample's time point label means: about 28 days (+/-7) after the second vaccine dose. AZD1222 recipients whose second dose came at about 4 weeks and those whose second dose came at about 12 weeks were combined into one group, since spike-specific TCR depth and breadth did not differ between the two schedules. Vaccinee samples were obtained from the UK trials COV001 and COV002, which included a single-blind randomized controlled phase 2/3 trial of AZD1222 (ChAdOx1 nCoV-19) in healthy adults. Trial participant PBMC samples were collected at day 0 and day 28 after the second dose for TCRbeta chain sequencing.

The CDR3 regions of human TCRbeta chains were analyzed by immunosequencing. The study's own analysis went as follows. Repertoire TCRs were matched against a reference library of SARS-CoV-2-specific TCRs generated with the MIRA antigen-specificity platform. Breadth meant the fraction of unique TCRs that were SARS-CoV-2-associated, whereas depth meant the fraction of total T cells that were SARS-CoV-2-associated. Each spike-specific TCR was assigned to its reactive spike region and to a CD4 or CD8 class using the MIRA data. Log10-transformed breadth and depth values were compared by one-way ANOVA with Sidak's multiple comparisons tests. TCRdb limited this immuneACCESS table to in-frame rearrangements with V and J called. A share of clones is missing; checked studies link under half to unresolved V genes, and the rest is unexplained. That table gives V, J and clone size, and the DNA gave D and trimming. Across this sample there are about 110,000 clones, with 70% to 90% seen only once. Jointly, the top ten make up 15% of the sample.

On the study overall, not on this receptor specifically: Participants were mostly white British, with more females than males. The authors suggested clonal diversity may have been underestimated. Only a handful of AZD1222 recipients were SARS-CoV-2 seropositive at baseline, limiting conclusions about previously exposed vaccinees. Because no day 14 peak-response samples were available, repertoires were characterized only after the peak T cell response. Spike-specific TCR breadth and depth rose significantly after two AZD1222 doses compared with day 0 and with MenACWY recipients. CD4 TCRs associated with the vaccine covered the entire spike protein, and the dominant responses were in regions 160-218 and 743-854. Reportedly, almost half of the unique spike-specific TCRs recognized epitopes lying outside the regions that are mutated in the B.1.351 and B.1.1.7 variants. The 56-69-year group was small, and its depth increase did not reach significance, likely because of low power.

Concerning this clone: The antigen this receptor binds is unknown. No quality values exist for individual bases; no much larger clone is one base distant.

This TCR was sampled from an adult who received the AZD1222 COVID-19 vaccine. Source: peripheral blood, taken 28 days after the second AZD1222 dose. The V and J genes are TRBV4-1 and TRBJ2-3; 7 of the junction bases match TRBD1. At the DNA level, the sequence is TGCGCCAGCAGCCCTCAAACCGGGACAGACGGTGATACGCAGTATTTT. It encodes CASSPQTGTDGDTQYF.